A single sample gave rise to the 29 T cell receptor beta chains below, sequenced in a study of shared clonotypes between healthy human individuals. The naive CD8 population came from CD45RO-negative cells selected for CCR7, without terminally differentiated effector memory CD45RA+ cells. The table came from immunoSEQ multiplex PCR; TCRdb's copy has only in-frame clones and leaves some out. The data contain about 2.1 million clones, 85% to 95% of them singletons. The sequencing input was naive CD8+ T cells from PBMCs. These receptors all come from a man between 18 and 29 years old in good health. Some clones in this sample may be carry-over from other donors' samples.

V is TRBV11-3 and J is TRBJ2-3; 9 nucleotides match TRBD1. From germline, CDR1 is SGHNT and CDR2 YENEEA. This CDR3 is built from 17 residues. V lost 3 bases and J lost 0; bases outside the gene matches: 7. CDR3 loop: CASSFVPGQGSTDTQYF. The CDR3 DNA sequence: TGTGCCAGCAGCTTCGTCCCGGGACAGGGTAGCACAGATACGCAGTATTTT. The entire variable domain, with the rest obtained from reference TRBV11-3 and TRBJ2-3, is as follows: EAGVVQSPRYKIIEKKQPVAFWCNPISGHNTLYWYLQNLGQGPELLIRYENEEAVDDSQLPKDRFSAERLKGVDSTLKIQPAELGDSAVYLCASSFVPGQGSTDTQYFGPGTRLTVL.

The rearrangement links TRBV27 to TRBJ2-7; 11 bases align to TRBD1. V dropped 6 bases and J dropped 13; count of bases not matched to a gene: 8. The CDR3 extends over 12 amino acids. The germline CDR1 and CDR2 sequences are MNHEY and SMNVEV (reference sequence). The CDR3 sequence: CASSPLGQGVYF. In DNA form, the CDR3 reads TGTGCCAGCAGCCCCCTGGGACAGGGGGTTTACTTC.

This clone has just one count. V gene TRBV5-6 combines with J gene TRBJ1-1; maybe TRBD1 (5 bases). Germline V gene sequence: CDR1 SGHDT, CDR2 YYEEEE. This CDR3 contains 14 residues. V was pared by 2 bases and J by 7 bases, with 15 bases between. The CDR3 is CASSLGAYPFEAFF. As DNA, the CDR3 is TGTGCCAGCAGCTTAGGGGCATACCCGTTTGAAGCTTTCTTT.

V gene TRBV10-3 combines with J gene TRBJ2-7; D is unresolved. This CDR3 has 12 residues. Germline CDR1 ENHRY, CDR2 SYGVKD. Trimming took 0 bases from V and 5 from J, leaving 5 bases between them. The CDR3 here is CAISESVDEQYF. CDR3 sequence (DNA): TGTGCCATCAGTGAGTCTGTGGACGAGCAGTACTTC.

J is TRBJ1-5 and V is TRBV5-8; D remains unclear. V lost 6 bases and J 2 bases, leaving 12 bases between the germline ends. The CDR3 has 14 amino acids. Germline assignment: CDR1 SGHTS and CDR2 YDEGEE. The CDR3 protein is CASNEGWGNQPQHF. DNA for the CDR3: TGTGCCAGCAACGAAGGCTGGGGCAATCAGCCCCAGCATTTT.

The chain carries TRBV6-1 and TRBJ2-7; maybe TRBD2 (5 bases). The CDR3 is 15 residues long. The germline gives CDR1 MNHNS, CDR2 SASEGT. Trimming shortened V by 6 bases and J by 4 bases, and 19 bases separated the two germline ends. This CDR3 is CASRPGIVGLYEQYF. The DNA of the CDR3 is TGTGCCAGCAGGCCGGGGATCGTAGGGTTATACGAGCAGTACTTC.

The J gene is TRBJ2-2, the V gene TRBV18, with 14 nucleotides matching TRBD2. The CDR3 is made up of 17 amino acids. The germline gives CDR1 KGHSH, CDR2 LQKENI. Losses at the gene ends were 2 bases for V and 9 bases for J; bases not matched to a gene: 8. In DNA form, the CDR3 reads TGTGCCAGCTCACCAAACCGAGGGACTAGCGGGAGCCGGGAGCTGTTTTTT. Translated: CASSPNRGTSGSRELFF.

This sequence joins TRBV28 and TRBJ2-1; 11 nucleotides align to TRBD2. CDR3 size: 16 residues. Trimming at V came to 3 bases and at J to 8 bases, leaving 9 bases not matched to a gene. Germline assignment: CDR1 MDHEN and CDR2 SYDVKM. The CDR3 here is CASSFGASGRNHEQFF. In DNA form, the CDR3 reads TGTGCCAGCAGTTTTGGGGCTAGCGGGAGGAACCATGAGCAGTTCTTC. Variable domain in full (rest from reference TRBV28 and TRBJ2-1): DVKVTQSSRYLVKRTGEKVFLECVQDMDHENMFWYRQDPGLGLRLIYFSYDVKMKEKGDIPEGYSVSREKKERFSLILESASTNQTSMYLCASSFGASGRNHEQFFGPGTRLTVL.

The CDR3 is CASSETVGDYGYTF. CDR3 bases: TGTGCCAGCAGTGAGACGGTGGGGGACTATGGCTACACCTTC. The V gene is TRBV6-1, the J gene TRBJ1-2, with TRBD1 as a possible D gene (5 bases). The germline V gene encodes CDR1 MNHNS and CDR2 SASEGT. The ends were cut back, 3 bases at V and 3 bases at J, with 11 bases in the middle. This CDR3 region has 14 residues.

V is TRBV20-1 and J is TRBJ2-1; no clear D. The CDR3 consists of 11 residues. V was clipped by 6 bases and J by 5 bases, with 8 bases between them. Germline values: CDR1 DFQATT, CDR2 SNEGSKA (reference sequence). The CDR3 nucleotides are TGCAGTGCACGTAGACACAATGAGCAGTTCTTC. Protein: CSARRHNEQFF.

The chain employs TRBV6-6 and TRBJ1-2, with D possibly matching TRBD1 (5 bases). The CDR3 has 14 residues. Trimming pared 7 bases from V and 5 bases from J, leaving 17 bases between. CDR1 and CDR2 from the germline V gene are MNHNY and SVGAGI (reference sequence). CDR3: CASKTLGGEYGYTF. The CDR3 DNA reads TGTGCCAGCAAAACCCTGGGGGGGGAATATGGCTACACCTTC.

The chain couples TRBV28 to TRBJ2-7; 8 nucleotides match TRBD1. From germline, CDR1 is MDHEN and CDR2 SYDVKM. This CDR3 is 17 amino acids long. V gave up 3 bases and J gave up 4 bases; unmatched junction bases: 14. In DNA form, the CDR3 reads TGTGCCAGCAGTTTCGGACAGGGAGTAGGAGGCCCTTACGAGCAGTACTTC. Amino acids: CASSFGQGVGGPYEQYF.

The chain is built from TRBV7-2 and TRBJ1-2; 7 bases are shared with TRBD1. CDR3 size: 15 residues. Germline V gene sequence: CDR1 SGHTA, CDR2 FQGNSA. With 5 bases clipped from V and 7 bases from J, the junction kept 13 bases outside the gene matches. The chain's CDR3 is CASSPPRGGGGGYTF. The CDR3 coding sequence is TGTGCCAGCAGCCCACCCCGTGGAGGGGGCGGTGGCTACACCTTC. Full variable domain (missing parts from reference TRBV7-2 and TRBJ1-2): GAGVSQSPSNKVTEKGKDVELRCDPISGHTALYWYRQSLGQGLEFLIYFQGNSAPDKSGLPSDRFSAERTGGSVSTLTIQRTQQEDSAVYLCASSPPRGGGGGYTFGSGTRLTVV.

The chain carries TRBV18 and TRBJ2-1, with D possibly matching TRBD1 (5 bases). Germline assignment: CDR1 KGHSH and CDR2 LQKENI. The length of the CDR3 is 15 residues. The V end lost 2 bases, the J end lost 2 bases, and 10 bases lay between the germline ends. CDR3 region: CASSPSRDTYNEQFF. CDR3 nucleotides: TGTGCCAGCTCACCAAGCAGGGATACCTACAATGAGCAGTTCTTC.

The chain joins TRBV7-9 to TRBJ1-2; maybe TRBD1 (5 bases). The CDR3 runs 13 residues. Trimming took off 3 bases at V and 4 bases at J, with 9 bases between the two ends. Looked up from germline, CDR1 is SEHNR and CDR2 is FQNEAQ (reference sequence). CDR3 loop: CASSFGDVYGYTF. The CDR3 coding sequence is TGTGCCAGCAGCTTCGGGGACGTCTATGGCTACACCTTC. The whole variable domain, filled in from reference TRBV7-9 and TRBJ1-2, reads DTGVSQNPRHKITKRGQNVTFRCDPISEHNRLYWYRQTLGQGPEFLTYFQNEAQLEKSRLLSDRFSAERPKGSFSTLEIQRTEQGDSAMYLCASSFGDVYGYTFGSGTRLTVV.

The chain joins TRBV2 to TRBJ2-6, with a weak D call TRBD1 (5 bases). In germline, CDR1 is SNHLY, CDR2 FYNNEI. The length of the CDR3 is 18 residues. V was trimmed by 3 bases and J by 0 bases, leaving 15 bases between them. CDR3 region: CASSDGRVLFSGANVLTF. CDR3 coding DNA: TGTGCCAGCAGTGACGGCAGGGTCCTATTCTCTGGGGCCAACGTCCTGACTTTC.

The chain links TRBV7-9 to TRBJ2-7; D is perhaps TRBD2 (6 bases). In germline, CDR1 is SEHNR, CDR2 FQNEAQ (reference sequence). Trimming left V 5 bases short and J 0 bases short, with 17 bases between. The CDR3 is 16 residues long. The CDR3 loop is CASSPPGAGVSYEQYF. For the CDR3, the DNA is TGTGCCAGCAGCCCGCCGGGAGCGGGTGTCTCCTACGAGCAGTACTTC.

This clone has just one count. Other DNA sequences in this sample translate to the same CDR3. V and J are TRBV27 and TRBJ2-7; no clear D gene. CDR1 MNHEY and CDR2 SMNVEV come from the germline V gene (reference sequence). The germline V and J ends were trimmed by 3 bases and 3 bases, with 9 bases remaining between them. This CDR3 is 13 amino acids long. The CDR3 DNA reads as TGTGCCAGCAGTTTCGGTACGAGCTACGAGCAGTACTTC. It is translated as CASSFGTSYEQYF.

V usage is TRBV27 and J usage is TRBJ2-7; D is ambiguous. CDR3 length equals 13 residues. Trimming removed 5 bases at V and 6 bases at J, with 14 bases between. Germline loops: CDR1 MNHEY, CDR2 SMNVEV (reference sequence). In DNA, the CDR3 is TGTGCCAGCAGTCCTGCCAGGACGTTCGAGCAGTACTTC. Its protein product is CASSPARTFEQYF.

As for this clone: The same CDR3 is also encoded by other DNA sequences in this sample. The chain has TRBV30 and TRBJ1-5; 9 nucleotides agree with TRBD1. In germline, CDR1 is GTSNPN, CDR2 SVGIG (reference sequence). The CDR3 spans 13 residues. The V and J ends lost 5 bases and 1 base, in that order; junction bases with no gene match: 0. CDR3 sequence (DNA): TGTGCCTGGGGACAGGGGAGCAATCAGCCCCAGCATTTT. Its translation: CAWGQGSNQPQHF.

V usage is TRBV27 and J usage is TRBJ2-7; the D gene is possibly TRBD2 (6 bases). V dropped 2 bases and J dropped 5 bases, with 16 bases sitting between them. The CDR3 consists of 15 residues. Germline V gives CDR1 MNHEY, CDR2 SMNVEV (reference sequence). The CDR3 DNA is TGTGCCAGCAGTTTACCCGGGGGTACGCGCAACGAGCAGTACTTC. It yields the protein CASSLPGGTRNEQYF.

Note on this clone: This sample also contains other DNA sequences that code for the same CDR3. The DNA for the CDR3 is TGTGCCAGCAGCCCAGGGACGGCGAACACTGAAGCTTTCTTT. Translated, it gives CASSPGTANTEAFF. The chain recombines TRBV13 with TRBJ1-1; D is perhaps TRBD1 (5 bases). Germline V gene sequence: CDR1 PRHDT, CDR2 FYEKMQ (reference sequence). V lost 5 bases to trimming and J lost 1 base, with 11 bases between them. The CDR3 has 14 amino acids. The whole variable domain, remainder taken from reference TRBV13 and TRBJ1-1, is AAGVIQSPRHLIKEKRETATLKCYPIPRHDTVYWYQQGPGQDPQFLISFYEKMQSDKGSIPDRFSAQQFSDYHSELNMSSLELGDSALYFCASSPGTANTEAFFGQGTRLTVV.

The gene calls are TRBV5-1 and TRBJ2-7; possible D gene TRBD1, 6 bases. The V gene's germline CDR1 is SGHRS and CDR2 YFSETQ. V was clipped by 0 bases and J by 5 bases, with 12 bases between them. The CDR3 sequence is 14 residues long. The CDR3 coding sequence is TGCGCCAGCAGCTTGGACAGGGCTGAGGACGAGCAGTACTTC. It specifies CASSLDRAEDEQYF.

The genes are TRBV5-8 and TRBJ1-1, with unresolved D. Germline CDR1 is SGHTS and CDR2 is YDEGEE. The CDR3 is 13 amino acids. The V end was cut by 2 bases, the J end by 1 base, with 6 bases between. CDR3 bases: TGTGCCAGCAGCTTCCGACAGAACACTGAAGCTTTCTTT. It specifies CASSFRQNTEAFF.

J is TRBJ2-3 and V is TRBV11-2, with D unclear. This CDR3 is built from 14 residues. CDR1 and CDR2 (germline): SGHAT, FQNNGV. V was trimmed by 1 base and J by 2 bases, leaving 7 bases between them. The CDR3 DNA is TGTGCCAGCAGCTTAGGGGTCTTCACAGATACGCAGTATTTT. Protein sequence: CASSLGVFTDTQYF.

This chain uses TRBV27 with TRBJ2-7; 13 nucleotides align to TRBD2. This CDR3 has 16 residues. CDR1 and CDR2 from the germline V gene are MNHEY and SMNVEV (reference sequence). V lost 1 base, J lost 7 bases, and 7 bases stayed unmatched. This CDR3 is CASSLFGTSGTREQYF. CDR3 coding DNA: TGTGCCAGCAGTTTATTTGGGACTAGCGGGACTAGAGAGCAGTACTTC.

In this sample, this clone turned up once. This chain connects TRBV6-1 to TRBJ2-7; 9 bases align to TRBD1. The CDR3 sequence is 15 residues long. From germline, CDR1 is MNHNS and CDR2 SASEGT. Germline trimming cut 10 bases from V and 2 bases from J; bases unmatched to any gene: 12. The CDR3 DNA is TGTGCCACCTCAACAGGGACAGGGTCCACCTACGAGCAGTACTTC. Amino acids: CATSTGTGSTYEQYF.

The V and J genes are TRBV6-1 and TRBJ2-4; perhaps TRBD2 as D (5 bases). Germline CDR1 is MNHNS and CDR2 is SASEGT. V lost 7 bases and J 8 bases, leaving 12 bases between the germline ends. The CDR3 spans 12 residues. CDR3 coding DNA: TGTGCCAGCATCTCCCCTAGCCACATTCAGTACTTC. Its protein is CASISPSHIQYF.

The chain recombines TRBV6-5 with TRBJ1-1; no clear D. The V end was cut by 4 bases, the J end by 0 bases, with 15 bases between. This CDR3 comprises 16 residues. The germline V gene has CDR1 MNHEY and CDR2 SVGAGI. The DNA of the CDR3 is TGTGCCAGCAGTTTGGACGGATATTACATGAACACTGAAGCTTTCTTT. This translates into CASSLDGYYMNTEAFF.